The TCR beta chain under discussion was sequenced for a study of T cells after yellow fever vaccination. Across the whole study: SMART-Seq v4 Ultra Low Input served to prepare low-cell-number fractions.

Overall study results and limits: A minor fraction of clonotypes spanned both CD4 and CD8 compartments. After the booster, nearly 98% of CD4 and 75% to 90% of CD8 primary-response clones were re-detected. The day 0 sorted memory subsets showed almost all vaccine-responding clonotypes to be undetectable.

This clonotype was seen a handful of times. Per germline, CDR1 SGHKS and CDR2 YYEKEE (reference sequence). This CDR3 has 13 residues. Trimming took 0 bases from V and 8 from J, leaving 11 bases between them. MiXCR was run by TCRdb on the 5' RACE reads, yielding one entry per CDR3 protein. Seen here are more than 50,000 distinct CDR3 sequences, approximately 6% observed once, and the top ten hold around a third. The sequence was collected from a young man who received the YFV17D yellow fever vaccine. The chain couples TRBV5-5 to TRBJ1-1; possible D gene TRBD1, 6 bases. Sample: PBMCs, either bulk or a sorted T-cell subset (CD4+, CD8+, memory, or dextramer-sorted; not recorded which), taken on the day of the yellow fever booster vaccination. This chain's CDR3 is CASSLGDRTEAFF. The DNA of the CDR3 is TGTGCCAGCAGCTTGGGCGACAGGACGGAAGCTTTCTTT.